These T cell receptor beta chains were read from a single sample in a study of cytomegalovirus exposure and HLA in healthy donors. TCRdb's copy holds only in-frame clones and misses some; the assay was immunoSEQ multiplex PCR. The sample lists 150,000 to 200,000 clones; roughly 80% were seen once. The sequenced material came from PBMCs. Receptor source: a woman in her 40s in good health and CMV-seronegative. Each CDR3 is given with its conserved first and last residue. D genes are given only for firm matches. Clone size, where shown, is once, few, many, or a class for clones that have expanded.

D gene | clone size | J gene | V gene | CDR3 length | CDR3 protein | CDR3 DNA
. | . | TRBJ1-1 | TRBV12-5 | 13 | CASGFRGGSEAFF | TGTGCTAGTGGTTTTCGAGGAGGCTCCGAAGCTTTCTTT
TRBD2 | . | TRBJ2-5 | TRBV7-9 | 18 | CASSFGLAGGNLAETQYF | TGTGCCAGCAGCTTCGGACTAGCGGGAGGAAATCTTGCAGAGACCCAGTACTTC
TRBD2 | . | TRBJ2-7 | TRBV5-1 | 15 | CASRAVAGAPYEQYF | TGCGCCAGCAGGGCCGTAGCGGGGGCACCCTACGAGCAGTACTTC
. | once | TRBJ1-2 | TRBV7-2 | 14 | CASSPRGSGRGYTF | TGTGCCAGCAGCCCACGGGGGAGCGGGAGGGGTTACACCTTC
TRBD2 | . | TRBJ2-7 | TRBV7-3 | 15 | CASSLRPGLASEQYF | TGTGCCAGCAGCCTCCGCCCCGGACTAGCGAGCGAGCAGTACTTC
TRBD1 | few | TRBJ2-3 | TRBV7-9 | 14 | CASSWTGVTDTQYF | TGTGCCAGCAGTTGGACAGGGGTCACAGATACGCAGTATTTT
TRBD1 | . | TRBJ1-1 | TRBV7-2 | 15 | CASSLDPGTGGEAFF | TGTGCCAGCAGCTTAGACCCCGGGACAGGGGGCGAAGCTTTCTTT
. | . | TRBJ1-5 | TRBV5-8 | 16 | CASSPVGLDGDQPQHF | TGTGCCAGCAGCCCGGTGGGGCTGGATGGGGATCAGCCCCAGCATTTT
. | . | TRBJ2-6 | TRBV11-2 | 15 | CASSLYGSGANGLTF | TGTGCCAGCAGCTTATATGGCTCTGGGGCCAACGGCCTGACTTTC
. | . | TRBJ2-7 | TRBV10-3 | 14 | CALGATVKVNEQYF | TGTGCCCTGGGGGCCACAGTAAAAGTCAACGAGCAGTACTTC
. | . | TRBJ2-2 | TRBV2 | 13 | CASSVGVPGELFF | TGTGCCAGCAGTGTAGGAGTTCCCGGGGAGCTGTTTTTT
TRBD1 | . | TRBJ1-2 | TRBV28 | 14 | CASSPQGQNSGYTF | TGTGCCAGCAGTCCCCAGGGACAGAATTCGGGCTACACCTTC
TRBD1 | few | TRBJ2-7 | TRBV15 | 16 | CATSRGPGTGSDEQYF | TGTGCCACCAGCAGAGGACCCGGGACAGGGTCTGACGAGCAGTACTTC
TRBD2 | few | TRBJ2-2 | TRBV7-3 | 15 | CASKAGGPNTGELFF | TGTGCCAGCAAAGCGGGAGGGCCGAACACCGGGGAGCTGTTTTTT
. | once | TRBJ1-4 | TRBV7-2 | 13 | CASSLGGSEKLFF | TGTGCCAGCAGCTTGGGAGGGTCTGAAAAACTGTTTTTT
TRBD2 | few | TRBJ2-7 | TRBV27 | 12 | CASSRGGHEQYF | TGTGCCAGCAGCCGGGGGGGCCACGAGCAGTACTTC
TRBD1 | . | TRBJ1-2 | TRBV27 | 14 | CASRRGQYSYGYTF | TGTGCCAGCAGGAGGGGGCAGTATAGCTATGGCTACACCTTC
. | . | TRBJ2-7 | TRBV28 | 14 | CASRDLGGAYEQYF | TGTGCCAGCAGGGACCTAGGGGGAGCCTACGAGCAGTACTTC
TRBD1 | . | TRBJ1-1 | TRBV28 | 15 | CASSPTTGLVTEAFF | TGTGCCAGCAGTCCTACGACAGGGCTGGTCACTGAAGCTTTCTTT
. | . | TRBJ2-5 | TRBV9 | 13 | CASSGTSQETQYF | TGTGCCAGCAGTGGGACATCCCAAGAGACCCAGTACTTC
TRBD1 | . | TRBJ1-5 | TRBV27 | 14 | CASRRQGMHQPQHF | TGTGCCAGCAGACGACAGGGGATGCATCAGCCCCAGCATTTT
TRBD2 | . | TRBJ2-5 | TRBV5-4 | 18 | CASSLEMGLAATQETQYF | TGTGCCAGCAGCTTGGAAATGGGACTAGCGGCCACCCAAGAGACCCAGTACTTC
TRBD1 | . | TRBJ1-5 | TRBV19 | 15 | CASSMPATGNQPQHF | TGTGCCAGTAGTATGCCGGCGACAGGGAATCAGCCCCAGCATTTT
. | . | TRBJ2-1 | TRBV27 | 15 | CASSLTLTGYNEQFF | TGTGCCAGCAGTTTAACCTTAACAGGGTACAATGAGCAGTTCTTC
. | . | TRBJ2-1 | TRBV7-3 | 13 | CASSLRGEGEQFF | TGTGCCAGCAGCTTAAGGGGAGAGGGTGAGCAGTTCTTC
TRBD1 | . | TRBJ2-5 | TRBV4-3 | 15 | CASSQFRGRGETQYF | TGCGCCAGCAGCCAGTTCAGGGGGCGCGGGGAGACCCAGTACTTC
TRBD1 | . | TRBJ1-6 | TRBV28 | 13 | CASRSDRGSPLHF | TGTGCCAGCAGGAGTGACAGGGGTTCACCCCTCCACTTT
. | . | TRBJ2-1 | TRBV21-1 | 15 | CASRPGLGKYNEQFF | TGTGCCAGCAGGCCGGGACTAGGAAAGTACAATGAGCAGTTCTTC
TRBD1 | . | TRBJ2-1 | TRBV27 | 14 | CASRPDRGGNEQFF | TGTGCCAGCAGACCGGACAGGGGGGGCAATGAGCAGTTCTTC